Each of the 29 T cell receptor beta chains below was sequenced from the same sample in a study of blood T cell repertoires in COVID-19. The data were produced by immunoSEQ multiplex PCR, yet TCRdb's version contains in-frame clones alone and is incomplete. The sample records 250,000 to 350,000 clones, approximately 90% being singletons. Input material: peripheral blood. The receptor set was obtained from a woman aged 50 to 65 with COVID-19, enrolled during active disease.

The chain uses TRBV12-3 or TRBV12-4 and TRBJ2-1, with D maybe TRBD1 (6 bases). V lost 7 bases and J 12 bases, leaving 19 bases between the germline ends. CDR3 length: 13 amino acids. In nucleotides, the CDR3 is TGTGCCAGCAACAACCCCGACAGGTCCGCGCAGTTCTTC. It is translated as CASNNPDRSAQFF.

The genes are TRBV9 and TRBJ2-1, with 12 bases that match TRBD2. The ends lost 0 bases at V and 7 bases at J; junction bases unmatched: 5. CDR3 length: 16 residues. Germline assignment: CDR1 SGDLS and CDR2 YYNGEE. CDR3 DNA: TGTGCCAGCAGCGTAGGGGTGACTAGCGGGAGAAATGAGCAGTTCTTC. It encodes CASSVGVTSGRNEQFF. Drawing the rest from reference TRBV9 and TRBJ2-1, the complete variable domain is DSGVTQTPKHLITATGQRVTLRCSPRSGDLSVYWYQQSLDQGLQFLIQYYNGEERAKGNILERFSAQQFPDLHSELNLSSLELGDSALYFCASSVGVTSGRNEQFFGPGTRLTVL.

The chain carries TRBV5-3 and TRBJ1-1; 7 bases align to TRBD1. TRBV5-3 carries the ORF label, with uncertain function. There are 16 residues in the CDR3. V trimming: 3 bases; J trimming: 2 bases; junction bases outside the gene matches: 10. CDR3 sequence reads: CARSCRQGSLNTEAFF. The DNA for the CDR3 is TGTGCCAGAAGCTGTAGACAGGGTTCGTTAAACACTGAAGCTTTCTTT.

The rearrangement links TRBV6-5 to TRBJ2-7; 9 bases agree with TRBD1. From germline, CDR1 is MNHEY and CDR2 SVGAGI. CDR3 length: 14 residues. The junction had 8 bases not matched to a gene; V was cut back by 6 bases and J by 5 bases. The CDR3 nucleotides read TGTGCCAGCAGATTACAGGGGGCGCGGGACGAGCAGTACTTC. Translating gives CASRLQGARDEQYF.

This chain links TRBV3-1 (or the pseudogene TRBV3-2) with TRBJ2-6; no firm D call. Germline V gene lookup returns CDR1 LGHDT and CDR2 YNNKEL (reference sequence). V was cut by 4 bases and J by 0 bases, with 10 bases left in between. There are 16 residues in the CDR3. The CDR3 DNA sequence: TGTGCCAGCAGCCGAAGTGTGAGCTCTGGGGCCAACGTCCTGACTTTC. The encoded protein is CASSRSVSSGANVLTF.

This sequence joins TRBV18 and TRBJ1-6, with D possibly being TRBD1 (6 bases). The length of the CDR3 is 15 residues. The germline V gene has CDR1 KGHSH and CDR2 LQKENI. V dropped 4 bases and J dropped 10 bases, with 17 bases sitting between them. CDR3 region: CASSQGDGKGSPLHF. Written as DNA, the CDR3 is TGTGCCAGCTCACAGGGGGACGGGAAGGGGTCACCCCTCCACTTT.

This chain uses TRBV7-9 with TRBJ1-1; D unclear. The CDR3 is 12 residues long. The germline V gene encodes CDR1 SEHNR and CDR2 FQNEAQ (reference sequence). The V and J ends lost 0 bases and 4 bases respectively, with 3 bases between them. The CDR3, as DNA: TGTGCCAGCAGCTTAGCGGCCACTGAAGCTTTCTTT. Residues: CASSLAATEAFF.

This clone was counted only a few times. The chain links TRBV10-1 to TRBJ2-2; weak D call: TRBD1 (6 bases). Per germline, CDR1 WNHNN and CDR2 SYGVQD (reference sequence). Trimming removed 5 bases at V and 0 bases at J, with 13 bases between. The CDR3 consists of 16 residues. The CDR3 sequence: CASSHYRAPNTGELFF. The CDR3 DNA follows: TGCGCCAGCAGTCATTACAGGGCTCCGAACACCGGGGAGCTGTTTTTT.

The chain uses TRBV30 and TRBJ2-7, with D perhaps matching TRBD2 (5 bases). Germline V gene sequence: CDR1 GTSNPN, CDR2 SVGIG (reference sequence). Trimming pared 1 base from V and 7 bases from J, leaving 20 bases between. This CDR3 is 15 amino acids long. Written as DNA, the CDR3 is TGTGCCTGGAGTGCTCCACTACCGCGGGTGGGGGAGCAGTACTTC. Amino acids: CAWSAPLPRVGEQYF.

The V gene is TRBV19, the J gene TRBJ2-1; TRBD2 is a possible D gene (6 bases). Germline loops: CDR1 LNHDA, CDR2 SQIVND (reference sequence). Trimming took 3 bases from V and 6 from J, leaving 9 bases between them. This CDR3 has 13 amino acids. CDR3 nucleotides: TGTGCCAGTAGTATGGCGGGGAGCAATGAGCAGTTCTTC. Its protein product is CASSMAGSNEQFF.

This clone has only a few counts. CDR3 sequence reads: CASYAGGSTDTQYF. CDR3 DNA sequence: TGTGCCAGCTACGCCGGGGGAAGCACAGATACGCAGTATTTT. V is TRBV18 and J is TRBJ2-3, with a possible D match to TRBD2 (6 bases). Germline lookup yields CDR1 KGHSH and CDR2 LQKENI. This CDR3 region has 14 residues. V was cut by 7 bases and J by 0 bases, with 11 bases left in between. The complete variable domain, with remaining parts taken from reference TRBV18 and TRBJ2-3, reads NAGVMQNPRHLVRRRGQEARLRCSPMKGHSHVYWYRQLPEEGLKFMVYLQKENIIDESGMPKERFSAEFPKEGPSILRIQQVVRGDSAAYFCASYAGGSTDTQYFGPGTRLTVL.

The J gene is TRBJ1-1, the V gene TRBV5-6, with D possibly being TRBD1 (5 bases). CDR3 length: 13 amino acids. V dropped 3 bases and J dropped 4 bases, with 10 bases sitting between them. CDR1 and CDR2 from the germline V gene are SGHDT and YYEEEE. This chain's CDR3 is CASSSTGSTEAFF. The CDR3 DNA sequence: TGTGCCAGCAGCTCTACAGGTTCCACTGAAGCTTTCTTT.

The rearrangement links TRBV7-2 to TRBJ2-1, with D possibly matching TRBD1 (6 bases). The CDR3 has 15 amino acids. With 6 bases removed from V and 3 bases from J, the gap between germline ends came to 15 bases. CDR1 and CDR2 from the germline V gene are SGHTA and FQGNSA. As DNA, the CDR3 is TGTGCCAGCAGAGCCGCCCGGGACAACTACAATGAGCAGTTCTTC. It is translated as CASRAARDNYNEQFF.

This sequence joins TRBV19 and TRBJ2-7; perhaps TRBD2 as D (6 bases). Trimming stripped 5 bases from V and 2 bases from J, with 10 bases between. The length of the CDR3 is 13 residues. Germline CDR1 and CDR2: LNHDA and SQIVND (reference sequence). This CDR3 reads CASSPGTPYEQYF. CDR3 nucleotides: TGTGCCAGTAGTCCCGGGACTCCCTACGAGCAGTACTTC.

The genes are TRBV18 and TRBJ1-2; 8 positions agree with TRBD1. V lost 0 bases, J lost 3 bases, and 3 bases stayed unmatched. The CDR3 consists of 15 residues. Germline V gives CDR1 KGHSH, CDR2 LQKENI. In DNA, the CDR3 is TGTGCCAGCTCACCACCGGGACAGGACCACTATGGCTACACCTTC. It yields the protein CASSPPGQDHYGYTF.

The V call is TRBV5-6, the J call TRBJ2-7; 7 bases line up with TRBD1. Trimming took 1 base from V and 9 from J; bases not matched to a gene: 4. The CDR3 runs to 12 residues. The germline gives CDR1 SGHDT, CDR2 YYEEEE. This CDR3 reads CASSLKGGPQYF. The CDR3, as DNA: TGTGCCAGCAGCTTGAAAGGGGGCCCGCAGTACTTC.

The chain combines TRBV24-1 with TRBJ2-3; D is undetermined. Per the germline V gene, CDR1 is KGHDR and CDR2 is SFDVKD. This CDR3 region has 15 residues. V dropped 3 bases and J dropped 1 base, with 10 bases sitting between them. The DNA for the CDR3 is TGTGCCACCAGTGATCGATCCCAGGGCACAGATACGCAGTATTTT. Protein: CATSDRSQGTDTQYF.

The J gene is TRBJ1-1, the V gene TRBV10-2, with D tentatively TRBD1 (5 bases). Trimming cost V 2 bases and J 3 bases, with 13 bases left between them. The CDR3 length is 15 residues. Germline lookup yields CDR1 WSHSY and CDR2 SAAADI. The CDR3 spells CASSEALWGDTEAFF. As DNA, the CDR3 is TGCGCCAGCAGTGAGGCACTTTGGGGCGACACTGAAGCTTTCTTT.

This clone appeared a few times. The chain links TRBV2 to TRBJ1-5; 7 bases are shared with TRBD1. J was trimmed by 3 bases and V by 6 bases; bases with no gene match: 8. The germline CDR1 and CDR2 sequences are SNHLY and FYNNEI. The CDR3 length is 15 residues. CDR3 residues: CASRVGQALNQPQHF. In DNA, the CDR3 is TGTGCCAGCAGAGTCGGACAGGCCCTCAATCAGCCCCAGCATTTT.

V gene TRBV24-1 combines with J gene TRBJ1-2; the match to TRBD1 covers 8 bases. Germline CDR1 is KGHDR and CDR2 is SFDVKD. Trimming cost V 4 bases and J 5 bases; bases outside gene matches: 11. The CDR3 spans 16 residues. CDR3 residues: CATSDPDRAAAYGYTF. CDR3 DNA: TGTGCCACCAGTGACCCGGACAGGGCCGCGGCGTATGGCTACACCTTC.

This chain connects TRBV19 to TRBJ2-1, with D possibly TRBD2 on 6 matching bases. The length of the CDR3 is 14 residues. Deletions cut 4 bases from V and 10 bases from J, with 17 bases between. Germline loops: CDR1 LNHDA, CDR2 SQIVND (reference sequence). The chain's CDR3 is CASSTPQGGREQFF. DNA for the CDR3: TGTGCCAGTAGTACCCCTCAGGGAGGAAGGGAGCAGTTCTTC.

The chain is built from TRBV25-1 and TRBJ2-7; D possibly corresponds to TRBD2 (6 bases). CDR1 MGHDK and CDR2 SYGVNS come from the germline V gene. V was shortened by 1 base and J by 3 bases, with 10 bases between the two germline ends. The CDR3 contains 14 residues. The CDR3, as DNA: TGTGCCAGCAGTGAATCGGGGGATGGCTACGAGCAGTACTTC. It encodes CASSESGDGYEQYF.

The CDR3: CASSTLGGASPETQYF. The CDR3 nucleotides read TGTGCCAGTAGTACCCTCGGGGGGGCTAGTCCGGAGACCCAGTACTTC. The V call is TRBV19, the J call TRBJ2-5; TRBD2 agrees at 8 bases. The CDR3 sequence is 16 residues long. The germline V gene has CDR1 LNHDA and CDR2 SQIVND (reference sequence). The ends lost 4 bases at V and 5 bases at J; junction bases unmatched: 12.

The chain is built from TRBV27 and TRBJ1-2; D is unresolved. The CDR3 is 15 residues long. Trimming shortened V by 5 bases and J by 5 bases, and 18 bases separated the two germline ends. The germline gives CDR1 MNHEY, CDR2 SMNVEV (reference sequence). CDR3 region: CASSRDPGITYGYTF. In nucleotides, the CDR3 is TGTGCCAGCAGTCGAGATCCCGGGATAACTTATGGCTACACCTTC.

With regard to this clone: The sample carries other DNA sequences with the same CDR3. The chain uses TRBV19 and TRBJ2-7; no reliable D call. Germline V CDR1 and CDR2: LNHDA, SQIVND (reference sequence). The CDR3 has 12 residues. V was cut by 0 bases and J by 2 bases, with 2 bases left in between. CDR3: CASSIDTYEQYF. CDR3 nucleotides: TGTGCCAGTAGTATAGACACCTACGAGCAGTACTTC.

V is TRBV11-3 and J is TRBJ1-2; tentative D call: TRBD1 (6 bases). The V gene's germline CDR1 is SGHNT and CDR2 YENEEA. This CDR3 is 16 amino acids long. V was shortened by 5 bases and J by 0 bases, with 16 bases between the two germline ends. The chain's CDR3 is CASSPSDRRPNYGYTF. CDR3 DNA sequence: TGTGCCAGCAGCCCGAGCGACAGGCGACCTAACTATGGCTACACCTTC.

This chain joins TRBV11-3 and TRBJ2-3, with TRBD2 identical over 12 bases. V gave up 4 bases and J gave up 3 bases; unmatched junction bases: 5. This CDR3 region has 16 residues. The germline V gene encodes CDR1 SGHNT and CDR2 YENEEA. The CDR3 reads CASSWVLAGGTDTQYF. In DNA, the CDR3 is TGTGCCAGCAGCTGGGTACTAGCGGGAGGAACAGATACGCAGTATTTT.

The chain links TRBV14 to TRBJ2-3; 15 bases map to TRBD2. The germline V gene has CDR1 SGHDN and CDR2 FVKESK. V lost 0 bases to trimming and J lost 4 bases; unmatched junction nucleotides: 23. The CDR3 consists of 24 residues. CDR3 DNA: TGTGCCAGCAGCCAAGAGGTAAGTGGTAGAAGGACTAGCGGGAGGGCTTTGGTCCCAGATACGCAGTATTTT. The encoded protein is CASSQEVSGRRTSGRALVPDTQYF.

V and J are TRBV9 and TRBJ2-2, with TRBD2 identical over 12 bases. Per germline, CDR1 SGDLS and CDR2 YYNGEE. Unmatched junction bases numbered 7, after V lost 3 bases and J lost 7 bases. The CDR3 sequence is 16 residues long. CDR3 coding DNA: TGTGCCAGCAGCGCCCGACTAGCGGGAGCGGGCGGGGAGCTGTTTTTT. Its protein product is CASSARLAGAGGELFF.